This entry concerns a single T cell receptor beta chain. The target antigen is unknown. A much more abundant neighbour one base away suggests this may be a read error. The sample comes from a study of T cells in Graves' hyperthyroidism and ophthalmopathy. Whole-study results and caveats: A model of 13 V-J pairs discriminated ophthalmopathy from stable hyperthyroidism. Blood samples included most of the expanded thyroid clonotypes exceeding 0.001.

The CDR3 has 13 residues. Germline CDR1 is DFQATT and CDR2 is SNEGSKA (reference sequence). TCR beta CDR3 sequences were amplified from RNA transcripts. First-round RT-PCR of the TCR CDR3 relied on the HTBI primer set. TCRdb used MiXCR to reprocess the multiplex PCR reads, holding one entry per CDR3 protein. The sample lists roughly 500,000 distinct CDR3 sequences, 35% to 50% seen once, with about two fifths in the top ten. The sequenced sample consisted of peripheral blood or thyroid tissue (not recorded which). The chain couples TRBV20-1 to TRBJ1-5; D gene unclear. This clonotype was obtained from an adult woman with Graves' disease, either hyperthyroidism or ophthalmopathy (not recorded which). The CDR3 region is CSARSELDQPLHF. CDR3 DNA sequence: TGCAGTGCCCGGAGCGAGTTGGATCAGCCCCTGCATTTT.